This T cell receptor beta chain is from a study of regulatory T cells in long-lasting Graves disease. Sample time point: newly diagnosed GD, antithyroid drugs for less than 3 months. PBMCs provided the RNA from which the TCR library was made. The patients were enrolled through endocrinology in Xi'an, China. Staff drew around 10 milliliters of peripheral blood into EDTA tubes. To note about this clonotype: A much bigger clone sits one base away, suggesting this may be a read error.

Assembly of TCR beta libraries relied on iRepertoire HTBI primers together with Arm-PCR of CDR3 regions. TCRdb redid the calling of the multiplex PCR reads with MiXCR, one entry per CDR3 protein. This sample yields over 500,000 distinct CDR3 sequences, of which about 16% are seen a single time; more than 10% belongs to the top ten. The germline V gene encodes CDR1 GTSNPN and CDR2 SVGIG (reference sequence). Trimming cost V 1 base and J 8 bases, with 17 bases left between them. This CDR3 has 15 amino acids. A further study also used this sample, focusing on T cells in Graves' hyperthyroidism and ophthalmopathy.

V and J are TRBV30 and TRBJ1-4, with a tentative D call TRBD1 (5 bases). The TCR comes from a man younger than 35 with Graves disease. Sequencing used peripheral blood mononuclear cells (PBMCs), obtained at new diagnosis, from a patient treated with antithyroid drugs. The CDR3 sequence: CAWSEWGRVEEKLFF. The CDR3 bases are TGTGCCTGGAGTGAATGGGGCAGGGTTGAGGAAAAACTGTTTTTT.